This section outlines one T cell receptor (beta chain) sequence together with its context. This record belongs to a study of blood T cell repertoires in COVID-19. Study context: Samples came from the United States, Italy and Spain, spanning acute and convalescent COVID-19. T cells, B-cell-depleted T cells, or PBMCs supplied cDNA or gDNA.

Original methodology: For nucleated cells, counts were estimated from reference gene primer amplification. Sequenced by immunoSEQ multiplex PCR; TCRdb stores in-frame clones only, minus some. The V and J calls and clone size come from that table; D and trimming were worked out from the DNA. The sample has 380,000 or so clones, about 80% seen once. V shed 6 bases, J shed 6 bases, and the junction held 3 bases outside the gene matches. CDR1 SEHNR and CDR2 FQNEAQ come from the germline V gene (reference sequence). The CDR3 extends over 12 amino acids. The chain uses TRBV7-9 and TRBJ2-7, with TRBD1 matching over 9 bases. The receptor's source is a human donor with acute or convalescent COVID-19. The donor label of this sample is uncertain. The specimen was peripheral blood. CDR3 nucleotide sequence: TGTGCCAGCAGTTTGACAGGGGGCGAGCAGTACTTC. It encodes CASSLTGGEQYF.